This TCR beta chain is from a study of blood T cell repertoires in COVID-19. Study context: Acute and convalescent COVID-19 specimens originated in the United States, Italy and Spain.

Germline assignment: CDR1 SGHDT and CDR2 YYEEEE. V shed 4 bases, J shed 0 bases, and the junction held 9 bases outside the gene matches. This CDR3 has 16 amino acids. In the study's own analysis: Reference gene primer amplification gave nucleated cell count estimates. TCRdb's table, derived via immunoSEQ multiplex PCR, lists solely in-frame clones and lacks some. The V and J calls and clone size are taken from that table; D and trimming were inferred from the DNA. Of approximately 200,000 clones in the sample, roughly 87% were seen once. The specimen sequenced was peripheral blood. The rearrangement links TRBV5-6 to TRBJ1-1, with 7 bases fitting TRBD1. This TCR derives from a man aged 40-55 years with active or convalescent COVID-19. Here the CDR3 reads CASSPGTAYMNTEAFF. CDR3 coding DNA: TGTGCCAGCAGCCCCGGGACAGCGTACATGAACACTGAAGCTTTCTTT. The full variable domain, completed using reference TRBV5-6 and TRBJ1-1, is DAGVTQSPTHLIKTRGQQVTLRCSPKSGHDTVSWYQQALGQGPQFIFQYYEEEERQRGNFPDRFSGHQFPNYSSELNVNALLLGDSALYLCASSPGTAYMNTEAFFGQGTRLTVV.